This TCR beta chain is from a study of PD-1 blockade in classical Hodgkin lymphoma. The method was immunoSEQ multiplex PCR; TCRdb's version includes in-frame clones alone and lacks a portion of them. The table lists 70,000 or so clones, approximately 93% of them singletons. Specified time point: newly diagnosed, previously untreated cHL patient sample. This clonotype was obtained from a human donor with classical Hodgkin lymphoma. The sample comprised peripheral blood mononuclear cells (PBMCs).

The CDR3, as DNA: TGCAGTGCTAGTAAAGAAAACATTCAGTACTTC. Translation: CSASKENIQYF. The chain recombines TRBV20-1 with TRBJ2-4; the D is unclear. Per the germline V gene, CDR1 is DFQATT and CDR2 is SNEGSKA (reference sequence). The CDR3 loop spans 11 amino acids. Deletions cut 3 bases from V and 5 bases from J, with 5 bases between.